This T cell receptor beta chain was recorded in a study of T cell responses to AZD1222 COVID-19 vaccine. The CDR3 loop spans 15 amino acids. The V segment lost 2 bases and the J segment 3 bases; nucleotides outside the gene matches: 10. CDR1 and CDR2 (germline): GTSNPN, SVGIG (reference sequence). This table comes from immunoSEQ multiplex PCR, and its TCRdb copy is limited to in-frame clones, with some not included. The sample holds 140,000 to 150,000 clones; roughly 88% are singletons and the top ten take less than 2%. The sequence was collected from an adult who received the AZD1222 COVID-19 vaccine. Source: peripheral blood, taken 28 days after the second AZD1222 dose. The J gene is TRBJ2-7, the V gene TRBV30, with 7 bases lining up with TRBD1. The CDR3, as DNA: TGTGCCTGGAGTCCAATCGGACAGGTTAACTACGAGCAGTACTTC. Translating it yields CAWSPIGQVNYEQYF.